Listed here is a single TCR beta chain. Its specificity is unknown. This entry belongs to a study of beta chain features in type 1 diabetes. The CDR3 totals 14 residues. CDR1 SGHNT and CDR2 YYREEE come from the germline V gene (reference sequence). V lost 1 base and J 5 bases, leaving 12 bases between the germline ends. Sorted CD4+ subsets: naive, central memory, regulatory, stem cell-like memory (CD45RO/CCR7/CD25/CD127/CD95/CD27 panel). Study-wide results and limits: Moderate yet significant TCRB CDR3 shortening was seen in Type 1 diabetes patients in all four CD4+ subsets.

Every bit of the isolated RNA underwent reverse transcription, so sequencing read expressed TCRB transcripts. Some clones are missing from TCRdb's copy, which holds only in-frame ones; the method was immunoSEQ multiplex PCR. Among hundreds of thousands of clones, around 15% were seen once, and the ten largest hold about 0.097%. The TCR comes from a man between 18 and 29 years old in good health. The material sequenced was naive CD4+ T cells from blood. This chain joins TRBV5-4 and TRBJ1-2; D is unclear. The CDR3 region has the DNA TGTGCCAGCAGCTTGTCTAGGGTGCCATATGGCTACACCTTC. Protein sequence: CASSLSRVPYGYTF.